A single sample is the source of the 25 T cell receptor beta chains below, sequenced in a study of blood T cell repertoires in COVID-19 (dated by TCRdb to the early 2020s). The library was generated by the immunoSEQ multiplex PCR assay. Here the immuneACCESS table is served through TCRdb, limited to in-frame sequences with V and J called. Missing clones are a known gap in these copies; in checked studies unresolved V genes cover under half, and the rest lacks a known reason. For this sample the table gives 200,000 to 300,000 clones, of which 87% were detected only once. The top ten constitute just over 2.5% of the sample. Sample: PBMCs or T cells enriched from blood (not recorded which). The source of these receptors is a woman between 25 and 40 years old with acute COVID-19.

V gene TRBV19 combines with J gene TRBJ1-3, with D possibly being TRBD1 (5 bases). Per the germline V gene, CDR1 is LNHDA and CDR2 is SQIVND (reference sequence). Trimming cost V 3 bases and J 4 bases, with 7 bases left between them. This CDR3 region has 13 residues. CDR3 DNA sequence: TGTGCCAGTAGTATGAACAGGGGAAACACCATATATTTT. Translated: CASSMNRGNTIYF.

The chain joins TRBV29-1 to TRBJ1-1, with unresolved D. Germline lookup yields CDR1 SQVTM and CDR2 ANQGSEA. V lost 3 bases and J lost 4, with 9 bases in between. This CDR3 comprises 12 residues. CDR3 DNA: TGCAGCGTTGACGTGAGAGGCACTGAAGCTTTCTTT. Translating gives CSVDVRGTEAFF. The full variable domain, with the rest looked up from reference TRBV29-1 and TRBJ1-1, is SAVISQKPSRDICQRGTSLTIQCQVDSQVTMMFWYRQQPGQSLTLIATANQGSEATYESGFVIDKFPISRPNLTFSTLTVSNMSPEDSSIYLCSVDVRGTEAFFGQGTRLTVV.

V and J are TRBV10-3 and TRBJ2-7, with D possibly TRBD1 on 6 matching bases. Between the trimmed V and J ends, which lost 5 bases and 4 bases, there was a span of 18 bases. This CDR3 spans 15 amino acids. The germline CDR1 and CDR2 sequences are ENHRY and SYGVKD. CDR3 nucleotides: TGTGCCATCAGTAACAGCCAGGGGAAGGTGTACGAGCAGTACTTC. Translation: CAISNSQGKVYEQYF.

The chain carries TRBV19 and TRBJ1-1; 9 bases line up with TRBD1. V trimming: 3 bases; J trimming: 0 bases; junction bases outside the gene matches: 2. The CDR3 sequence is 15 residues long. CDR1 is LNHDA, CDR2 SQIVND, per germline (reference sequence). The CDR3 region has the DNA TGTGCCAGTAGTATGACAGGGGGAATGAACACTGAAGCTTTCTTT. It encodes CASSMTGGMNTEAFF.

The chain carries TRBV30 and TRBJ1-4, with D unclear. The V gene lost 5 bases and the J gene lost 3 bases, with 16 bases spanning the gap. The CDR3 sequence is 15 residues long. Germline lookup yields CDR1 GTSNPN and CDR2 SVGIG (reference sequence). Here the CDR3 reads CAWADGRSANEKLFF. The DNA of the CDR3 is TGTGCCTGGGCCGACGGGAGATCGGCTAATGAAAAACTGTTTTTT.

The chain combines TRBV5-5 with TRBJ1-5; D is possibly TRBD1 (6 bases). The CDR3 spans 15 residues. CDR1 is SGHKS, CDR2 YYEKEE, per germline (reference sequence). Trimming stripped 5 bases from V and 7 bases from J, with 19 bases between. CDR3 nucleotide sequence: TGTGCCAGCAGTCTAACAGGGAAGGGAGTGCAGCCCCAGCATTTT. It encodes CASSLTGKGVQPQHF.

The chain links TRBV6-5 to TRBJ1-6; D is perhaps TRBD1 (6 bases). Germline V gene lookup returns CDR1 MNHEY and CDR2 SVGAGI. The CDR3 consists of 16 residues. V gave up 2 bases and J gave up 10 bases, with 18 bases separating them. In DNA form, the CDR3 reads TGTGCCAGCAGTTACCGTCCGGGGGGCAAGAGGTCACCCCTCCACTTT. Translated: CASSYRPGGKRSPLHF.

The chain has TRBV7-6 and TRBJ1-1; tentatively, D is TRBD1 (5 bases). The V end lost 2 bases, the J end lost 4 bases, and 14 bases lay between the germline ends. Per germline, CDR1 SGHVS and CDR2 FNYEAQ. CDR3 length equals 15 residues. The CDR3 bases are TGTGCCAGCAGCTTATCCCAGGGCGGCGGCACTGAAGCTTTCTTT. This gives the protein CASSLSQGGGTEAFF.

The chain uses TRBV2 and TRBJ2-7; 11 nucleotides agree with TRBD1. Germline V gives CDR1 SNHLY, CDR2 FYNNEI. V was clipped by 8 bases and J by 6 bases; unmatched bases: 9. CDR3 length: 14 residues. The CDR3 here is CASPRDRGVGEQYF. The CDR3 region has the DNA TGTGCCAGCCCCAGGGACAGGGGGGTAGGCGAGCAGTACTTC.

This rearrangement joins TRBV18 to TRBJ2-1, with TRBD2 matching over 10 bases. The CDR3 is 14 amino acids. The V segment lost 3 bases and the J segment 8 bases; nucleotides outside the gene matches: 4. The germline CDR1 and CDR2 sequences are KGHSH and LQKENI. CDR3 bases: TGTGCCAGCTCACCTACTAGCGGGGTCCATGAGCAGTTCTTC. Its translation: CASSPTSGVHEQFF.

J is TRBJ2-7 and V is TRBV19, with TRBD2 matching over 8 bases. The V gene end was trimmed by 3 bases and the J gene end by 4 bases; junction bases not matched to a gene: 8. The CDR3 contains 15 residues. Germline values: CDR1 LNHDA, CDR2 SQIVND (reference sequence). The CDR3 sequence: CASSIASGGTYEQYF. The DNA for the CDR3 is TGTGCCAGTAGTATTGCGAGCGGGGGAACTTACGAGCAGTACTTC. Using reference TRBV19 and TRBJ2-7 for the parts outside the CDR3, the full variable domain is DGGITQSPKYLFRKEGQNVTLSCEQNLNHDAMYWYRQDPGQGLRLIYYSQIVNDFQKGDIAEGYSVSREKKESFPLTVTSAQKNPTAFYLCASSIASGGTYEQYFGPGTRLTVT.

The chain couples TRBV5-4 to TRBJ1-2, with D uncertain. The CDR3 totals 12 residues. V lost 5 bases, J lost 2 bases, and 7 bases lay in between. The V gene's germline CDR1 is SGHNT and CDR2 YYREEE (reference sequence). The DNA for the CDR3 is TGTGCCAGCAGGCGTGCGAACTATGGCTACACCTTC. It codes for CASRRANYGYTF.

The CDR3 loop reads CASSYDGANTEAFF. CDR3 coding DNA: TGTGCCAGCAGTTACGACGGAGCGAACACTGAAGCTTTCTTT. V gene TRBV6-2 or TRBV6-3 combines with J gene TRBJ1-1; no firm D call. The CDR3 has 14 residues. Looked up from germline, CDR1 is MNHEY and CDR2 is SVGEGT. The V end lost 2 bases, the J end lost 1 base, and 8 bases lay between the germline ends.

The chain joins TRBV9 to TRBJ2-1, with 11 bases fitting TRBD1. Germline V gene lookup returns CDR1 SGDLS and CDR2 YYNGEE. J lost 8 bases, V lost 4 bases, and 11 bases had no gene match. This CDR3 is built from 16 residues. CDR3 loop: CASSRRGDRGSHEQFF. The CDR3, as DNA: TGTGCCAGCAGCCGTAGGGGGGACAGGGGGTCTCATGAGCAGTTCTTC.

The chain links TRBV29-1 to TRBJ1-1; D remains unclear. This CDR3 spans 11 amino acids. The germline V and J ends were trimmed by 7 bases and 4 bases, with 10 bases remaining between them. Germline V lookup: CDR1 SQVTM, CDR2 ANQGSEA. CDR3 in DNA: TGCAGCGCAAGGGCGGGCACTGAAGCTTTCTTT. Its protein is CSARAGTEAFF.

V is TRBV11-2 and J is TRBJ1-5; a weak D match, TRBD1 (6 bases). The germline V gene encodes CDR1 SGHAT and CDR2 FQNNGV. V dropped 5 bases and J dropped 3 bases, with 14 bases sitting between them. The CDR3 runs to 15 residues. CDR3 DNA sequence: TGTGCCAGCAGCGCAGAACAGGGCCCCAATCAGCCCCAGCATTTT. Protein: CASSAEQGPNQPQHF.

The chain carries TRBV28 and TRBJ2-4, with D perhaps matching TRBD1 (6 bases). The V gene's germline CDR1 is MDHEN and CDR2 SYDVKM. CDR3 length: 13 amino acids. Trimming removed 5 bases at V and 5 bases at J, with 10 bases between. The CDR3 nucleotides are TGTGCCAGCAGTACAGGGTTGGAAAACATTCAGTACTTC. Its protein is CASSTGLENIQYF.

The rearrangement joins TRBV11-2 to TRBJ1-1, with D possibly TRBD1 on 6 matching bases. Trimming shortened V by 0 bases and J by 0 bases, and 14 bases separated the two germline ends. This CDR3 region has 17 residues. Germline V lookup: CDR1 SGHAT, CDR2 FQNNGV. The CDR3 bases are TGTGCCAGCAGCTTAGACCCTCCCTACAGGGTGAACACTGAAGCTTTCTTT. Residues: CASSLDPPYRVNTEAFF.

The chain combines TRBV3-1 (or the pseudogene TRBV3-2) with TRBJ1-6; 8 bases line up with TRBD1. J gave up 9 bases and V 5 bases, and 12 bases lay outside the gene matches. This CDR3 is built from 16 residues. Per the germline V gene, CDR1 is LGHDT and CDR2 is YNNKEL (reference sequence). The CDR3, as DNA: TGTGCCAGCAGCTACGGACAGGGTACCCATGGTTCACCCCTCCACTTT. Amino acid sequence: CASSYGQGTHGSPLHF.

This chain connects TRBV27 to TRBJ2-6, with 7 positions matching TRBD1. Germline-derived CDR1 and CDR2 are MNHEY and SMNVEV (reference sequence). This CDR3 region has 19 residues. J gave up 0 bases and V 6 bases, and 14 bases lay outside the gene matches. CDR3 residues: CASSPAPGTALSGANVLTF. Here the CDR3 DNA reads TGTGCCAGCAGCCCCGCCCCCGGGACAGCCCTCTCTGGGGCCAACGTCCTGACTTTC.

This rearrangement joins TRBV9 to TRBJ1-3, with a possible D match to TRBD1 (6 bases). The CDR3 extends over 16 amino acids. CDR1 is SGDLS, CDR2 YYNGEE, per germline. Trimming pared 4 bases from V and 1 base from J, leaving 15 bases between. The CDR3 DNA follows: TGTGCCAGCAGCCTCACACCACAGGGTTCTGGAAACACCATATATTTT. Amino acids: CASSLTPQGSGNTIYF.

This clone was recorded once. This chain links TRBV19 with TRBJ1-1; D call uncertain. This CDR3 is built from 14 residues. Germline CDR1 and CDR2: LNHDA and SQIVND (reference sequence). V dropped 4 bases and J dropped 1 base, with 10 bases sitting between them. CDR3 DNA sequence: TGTGCCAGTAGTACCCAACAACCGAACACTGAAGCTTTCTTT. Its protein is CASSTQQPNTEAFF.

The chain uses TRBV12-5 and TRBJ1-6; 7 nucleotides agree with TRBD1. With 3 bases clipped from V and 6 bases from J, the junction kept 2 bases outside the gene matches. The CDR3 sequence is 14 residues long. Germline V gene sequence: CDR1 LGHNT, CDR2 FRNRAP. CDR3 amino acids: CASGFGQVNSPLHF. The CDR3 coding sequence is TGTGCTAGTGGTTTCGGACAGGTTAATTCACCCCTCCACTTT. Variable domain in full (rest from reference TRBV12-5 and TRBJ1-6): DARVTQTPRHKVTEMGQEVTMRCQPILGHNTVFWYRQTMMQGLELLAYFRNRAPLDDSGMPKDRFSAEMPDATLATLKIQPSEPRDSAVYFCASGFGQVNSPLHFGNGTRLTVT.

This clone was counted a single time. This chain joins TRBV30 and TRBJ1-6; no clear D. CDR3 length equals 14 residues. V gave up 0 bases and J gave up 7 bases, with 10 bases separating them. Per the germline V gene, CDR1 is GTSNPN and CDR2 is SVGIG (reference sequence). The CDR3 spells CAWSVGGENSPLHF. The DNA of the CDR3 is TGTGCCTGGAGTGTGGGAGGAGAGAATTCACCCCTCCACTTT.

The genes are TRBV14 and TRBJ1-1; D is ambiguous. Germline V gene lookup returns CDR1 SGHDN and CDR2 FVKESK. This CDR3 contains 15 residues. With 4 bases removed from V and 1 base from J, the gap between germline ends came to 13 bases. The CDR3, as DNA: TGTGCCAGCAGCCCCCTTTCCCGCAGGAACACTGAAGCTTTCTTT. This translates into CASSPLSRRNTEAFF. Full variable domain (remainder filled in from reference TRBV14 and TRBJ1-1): EAGVTQFPSHSVIEKGQTVTLRCDPISGHDNLYWYRRVMGKEIKFLLHFVKESKQDESGMPNNRFLAERTGGTYSTLKVQPAELEDSGVYFCASSPLSRRNTEAFFGQGTRLTVV.